This T cell receptor (beta chain) was captured in a study of T cell changes during pregnancy in multiple sclerosis. Germline CDR1 reads MRHNA; CDR2 reads SNTAGT. Trimming left V 3 bases short and J 7 bases short, with 13 bases between. The CDR3 has 13 residues. Measured with immunoSEQ multiplex PCR; TCRdb has only the in-frame clones, and not every one. The repertoire holds 55,000 to 65,000 clones, 75% to 90% seen once, with 0.85% to 0.95% in the top ten. The chain is built from TRBV6-4 and TRBJ2-7; no reliable D call. The source material was peripheral blood, sampled in the first trimester of pregnancy. The TCR was taken from a female donor in good health, enrolled as a control in a pregnancy study. The CDR3 DNA reads TGTGCCAGCAGTGATAGTTTCCCCGGTGAGCAGTACTTC. Its translation: CASSDSFPGEQYF.